This T cell receptor beta chain was profiled in a study of T cells in Graves' hyperthyroidism and ophthalmopathy. This clonotype was seen ten or more times. It was RNA transcripts that yielded the amplified TCR beta CDR3 regions. During a first-round RT-PCR of the TCR CDR3, the HTBI primer set was used. TCRdb recomputed calls from the multiplex PCR reads with MiXCR, one row per CDR3 protein. Among 95,000 to 110,000 distinct CDR3 sequences listed, approximately 15% were seen once. Sequencing used blood. This TCR came from a woman aged 45 to 65 with Graves' hyperthyroidism.

CDR3 sequence reads: CASSSSDSPGYEKLFF. The CDR3, as DNA: TGCGCCAGCAGCTCCTCGGACAGTCCGGGTTATGAAAAACTGTTTTTT. The rearrangement links TRBV5-1 to TRBJ1-4; possible D gene TRBD1, 6 bases. Per germline, CDR1 SGHRS and CDR2 YFSETQ. Trimming left V 3 bases short and J 6 bases short, with 18 bases between. This CDR3 has 16 residues.